This TCR beta chain was sequenced in a study of T cells in Graves' hyperthyroidism and ophthalmopathy (dated by TCRdb to the late 2010s). Background on the whole study: Peripheral blood samples were taken at the time of initial diagnosis, prior to any treatment. In addition, the study compared T-cell repertoires in thyroid tissue and in blood from five or six Graves' hyperthyroidism patients. TCR V-J signatures able to tell the groups apart were searched for in a discovery cohort of 90 to 100 patients, of whom more than 40 had Graves' ophthalmopathy and more than 55 had stable Graves' hyperthyroidism. Prospective prediction of ophthalmopathy was tested in an independent validation cohort consisting of 18 hyperthyroidism patients and more than 15 patients who later progressed to ophthalmopathy. TCR Vbeta CDR3 sequencing of 120 to 150 peripheral blood samples (over 40 ophthalmopathy, 75 hyperthyroidism and roughly 17 progressor patients) is reported in the paper. For training and testing, the 100 or so patients in the discovery cohort were randomly divided in a 7:3 ratio. Following sampling, methimazole starting at 30 mg daily was given to hyperthyroidism patients, and high-dose intravenous methylprednisolone was given to ophthalmopathy patients. The study at large found these results: Sample size was not statistically predetermined, and investigators were not blinded to group allocation. Blood samples also contained most of the expanded thyroid clonotypes (frequency above 0.001), which suggests that blood repertoires may reflect thyroid immune responses. In validation, the model predicted progression to ophthalmopathy with roughly 66% sensitivity and approximately 72% specificity, a median of about 6.7 months before onset. Ophthalmopathy was separated from stable hyperthyroidism by a 13 V-J signature model, with around 88% sensitivity and roughly 81% specificity obtained in cross-validation and 80%/75% obtained in testing.

This clonotype was seen ten or more times. Its antigen is not yet known. No much larger clone exists at a distance of one base, and base qualities are not known. Reading from cysteine to phenylalanine, the CDR3 counts 16 amino acids. Only the CDR3 portion is preserved as DNA: 48 bases, with reading frame beginning at the first base. Based on the germline V gene (reference sequence), the CDR1 and CDR2 sequences are LGHDT and YNNKEL. V trim: 4 bases; J trim: 5 bases; unmatched bases: 8. Stable Graves' hyperthyroidism was defined as the absence of progression to ophthalmopathy over 18 months of follow-up. The hyperthyroidism patients were between 18 and 65 years old and newly diagnosed, with a disease duration of less than 2 months. Exclusion was applied to patients with uncontrolled infections, other autoimmune diseases, pregnancy or lactation. Diagnoses were based on clinical symptoms, serum thyroxine and TRAb, thyroid ultrasound and orbital computed tomography. PBMCs were separated from about 10 ml of fresh peripheral blood using Ficoll-Paque density gradient centrifugation. Total RNA was extracted using Trizol reagent, and RNA quality was assessed on an Agilent 2100 Bioanalyzer.

The TCR beta CDR3 regions were amplified from RNA transcripts. A first-round RT-PCR of the TCR CDR3 used the HTBI primer set with the Qiagen OneStep RT-PCR kit. Libraries were constructed in a second round of multiplex PCR, after which size selection and purification were performed. Libraries were sequenced paired-end with 100 bp reads on an Illumina HiSeq2000. The original pipeline was this. Raw data were processed with SOAPnuke, discarding reads with adapters, uncalled bases, mean Phred below 15, or no exact constant-primer or identifier match. COPE v1.2.5 was used to merge the high-quality paired reads, and each unique nucleotide sequence was defined as a clonotype. MiTCR v1.1 was used to align clonotypes to the IMGT TRBV, TRBD and TRBJ reference segments. The analysis was restricted to V-J combinations with a frequency above 0.0001, which together covered just over 99% of the repertoires. A TCS score was defined as the ratio between F50 (clonal expansion) and ExV (chaos), using BLOSUM62-based TCRdist between CDR3 peptides within each V-J. Welch's t-statistics and random forest reduced fewer than 600 V-J features to around 14, which were used in a naive Bayes classifier (R e1071). TCRdb trimmed public reads at Q25 via fastp, called clones via MiXCR and kept in-frame beta chains. Each entry merges the rows of one CDR3 protein and shows their most common DNA and genes. The V and J calls and clone size come from TCRdb's table, not from the authors' own analysis. A total of about 200,000 distinct CDR3 sequences appear in this sample, about 16% of them only once. Around 47% of the sample is in the top ten clones.

This receptor was taken from a man in his forties or fifties with Graves' hyperthyroidism. The chain couples TRBV3-1 to TRBJ2-2; 9 middle bases align to TRBD2. The source material was blood. CDR3 sequence: CASSPGGGAGTGELFF. Read as DNA, the sequence is TGTGCCAGCAGCCCTGGCGGGGGGGCCGGTACCGGGGAGCTGTTTTTT.